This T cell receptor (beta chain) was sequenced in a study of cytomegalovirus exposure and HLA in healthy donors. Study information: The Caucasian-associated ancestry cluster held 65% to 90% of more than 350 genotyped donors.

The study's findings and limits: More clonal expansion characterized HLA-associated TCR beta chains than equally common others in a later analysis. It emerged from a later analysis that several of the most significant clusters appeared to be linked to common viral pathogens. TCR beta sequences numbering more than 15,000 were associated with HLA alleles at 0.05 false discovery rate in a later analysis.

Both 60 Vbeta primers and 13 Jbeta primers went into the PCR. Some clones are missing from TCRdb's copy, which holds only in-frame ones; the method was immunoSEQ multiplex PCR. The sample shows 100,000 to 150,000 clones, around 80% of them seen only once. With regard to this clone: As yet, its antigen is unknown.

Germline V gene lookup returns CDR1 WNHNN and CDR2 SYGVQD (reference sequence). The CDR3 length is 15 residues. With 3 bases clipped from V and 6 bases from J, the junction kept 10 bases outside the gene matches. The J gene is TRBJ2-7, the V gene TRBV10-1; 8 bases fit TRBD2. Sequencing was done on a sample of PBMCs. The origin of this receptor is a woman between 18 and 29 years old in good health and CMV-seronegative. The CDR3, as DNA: TGCGCCAGCAGTGATCCGGCGGGGGGCGCGTCCGAGCAGTACTTC. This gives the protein CASSDPAGGASEQYF.